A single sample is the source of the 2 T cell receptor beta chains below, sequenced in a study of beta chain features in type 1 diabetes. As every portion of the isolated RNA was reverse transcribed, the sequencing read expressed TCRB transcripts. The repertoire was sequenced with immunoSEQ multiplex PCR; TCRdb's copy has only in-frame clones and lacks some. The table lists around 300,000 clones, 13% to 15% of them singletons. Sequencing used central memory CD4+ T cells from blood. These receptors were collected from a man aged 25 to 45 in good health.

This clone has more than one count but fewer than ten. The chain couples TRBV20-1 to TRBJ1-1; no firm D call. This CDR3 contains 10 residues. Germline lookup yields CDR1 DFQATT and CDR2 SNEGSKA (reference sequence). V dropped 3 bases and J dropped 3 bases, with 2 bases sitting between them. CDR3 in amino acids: CSASDTEAFF. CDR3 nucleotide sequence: TGCAGTGCTAGCGACACTGAAGCTTTCTTT.

The CDR3 loop is CARSQYRVETQFF. CDR3 nucleotide sequence: TGTGCCAGGAGTCAGTACAGGGTAGAGACCCAGTTCTTC. The V gene is TRBV25-1, the J gene TRBJ2-1, with D perhaps matching TRBD1 (6 bases). Germline CDR1 reads MGHDK; CDR2 reads SYGVNS. V was shortened by 9 bases and J by 13 bases, with 22 bases between the two germline ends. This CDR3 spans 13 amino acids.